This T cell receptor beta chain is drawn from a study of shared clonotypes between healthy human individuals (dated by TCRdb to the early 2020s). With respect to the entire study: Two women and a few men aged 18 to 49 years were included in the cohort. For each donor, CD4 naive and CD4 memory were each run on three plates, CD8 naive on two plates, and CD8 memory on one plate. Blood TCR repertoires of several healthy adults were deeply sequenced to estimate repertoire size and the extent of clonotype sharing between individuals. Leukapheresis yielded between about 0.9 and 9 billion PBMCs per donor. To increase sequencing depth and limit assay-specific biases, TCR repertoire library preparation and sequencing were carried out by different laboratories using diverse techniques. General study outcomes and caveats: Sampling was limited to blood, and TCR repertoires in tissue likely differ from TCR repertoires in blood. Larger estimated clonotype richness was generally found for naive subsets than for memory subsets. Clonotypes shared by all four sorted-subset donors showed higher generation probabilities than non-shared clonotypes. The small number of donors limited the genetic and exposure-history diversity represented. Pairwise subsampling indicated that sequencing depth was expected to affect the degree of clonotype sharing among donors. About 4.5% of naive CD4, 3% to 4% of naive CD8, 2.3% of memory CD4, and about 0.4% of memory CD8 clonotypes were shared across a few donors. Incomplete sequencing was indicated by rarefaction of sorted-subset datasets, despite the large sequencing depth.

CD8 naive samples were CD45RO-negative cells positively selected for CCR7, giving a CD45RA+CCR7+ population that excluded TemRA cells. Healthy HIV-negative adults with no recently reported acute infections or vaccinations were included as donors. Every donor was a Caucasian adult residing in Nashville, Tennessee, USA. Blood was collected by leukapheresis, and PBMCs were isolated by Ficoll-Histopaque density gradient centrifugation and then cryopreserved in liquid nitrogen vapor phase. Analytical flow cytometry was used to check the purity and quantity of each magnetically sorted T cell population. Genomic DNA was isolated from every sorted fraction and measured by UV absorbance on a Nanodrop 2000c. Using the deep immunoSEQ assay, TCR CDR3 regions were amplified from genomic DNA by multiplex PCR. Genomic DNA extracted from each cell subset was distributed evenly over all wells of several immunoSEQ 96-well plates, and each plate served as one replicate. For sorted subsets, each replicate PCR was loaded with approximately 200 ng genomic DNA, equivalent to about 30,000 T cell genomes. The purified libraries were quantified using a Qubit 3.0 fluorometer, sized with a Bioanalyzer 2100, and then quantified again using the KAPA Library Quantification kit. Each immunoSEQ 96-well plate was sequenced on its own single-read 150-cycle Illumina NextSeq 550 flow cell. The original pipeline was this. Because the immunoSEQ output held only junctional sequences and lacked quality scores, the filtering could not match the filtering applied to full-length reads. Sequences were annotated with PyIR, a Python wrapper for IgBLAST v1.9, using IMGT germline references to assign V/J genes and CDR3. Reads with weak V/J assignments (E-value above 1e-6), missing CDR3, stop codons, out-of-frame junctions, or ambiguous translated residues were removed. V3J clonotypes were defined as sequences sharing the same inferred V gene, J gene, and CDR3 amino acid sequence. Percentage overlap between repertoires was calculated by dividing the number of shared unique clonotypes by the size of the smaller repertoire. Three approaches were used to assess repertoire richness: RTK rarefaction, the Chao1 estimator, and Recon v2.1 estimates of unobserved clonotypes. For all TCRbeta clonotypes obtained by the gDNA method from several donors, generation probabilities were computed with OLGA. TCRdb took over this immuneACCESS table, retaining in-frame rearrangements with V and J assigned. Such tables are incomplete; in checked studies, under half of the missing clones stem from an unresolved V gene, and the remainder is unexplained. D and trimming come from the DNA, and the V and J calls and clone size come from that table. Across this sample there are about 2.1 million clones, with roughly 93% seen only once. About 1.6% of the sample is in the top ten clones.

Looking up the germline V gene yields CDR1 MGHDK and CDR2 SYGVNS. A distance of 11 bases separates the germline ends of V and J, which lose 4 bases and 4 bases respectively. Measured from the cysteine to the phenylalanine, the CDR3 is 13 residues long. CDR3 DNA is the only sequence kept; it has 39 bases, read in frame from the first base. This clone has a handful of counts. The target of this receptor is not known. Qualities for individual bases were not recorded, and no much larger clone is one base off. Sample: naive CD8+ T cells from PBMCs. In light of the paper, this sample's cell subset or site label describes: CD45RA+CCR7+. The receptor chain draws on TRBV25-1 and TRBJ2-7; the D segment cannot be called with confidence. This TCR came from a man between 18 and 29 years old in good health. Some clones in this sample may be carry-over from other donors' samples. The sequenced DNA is TGTGCCAGCAGTGCCGTAGGTTATTACGAGCAGTACTTC. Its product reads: CASSAVGYYEQYF.